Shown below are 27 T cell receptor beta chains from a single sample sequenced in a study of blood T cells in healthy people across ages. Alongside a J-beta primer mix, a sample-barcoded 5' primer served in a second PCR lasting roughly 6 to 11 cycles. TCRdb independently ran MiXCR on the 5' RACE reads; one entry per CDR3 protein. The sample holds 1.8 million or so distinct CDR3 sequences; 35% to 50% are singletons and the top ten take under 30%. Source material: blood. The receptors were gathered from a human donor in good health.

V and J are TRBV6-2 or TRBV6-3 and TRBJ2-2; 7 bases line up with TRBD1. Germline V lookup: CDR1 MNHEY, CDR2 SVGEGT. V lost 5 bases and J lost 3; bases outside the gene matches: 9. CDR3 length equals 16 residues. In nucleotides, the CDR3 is TGTGCCAGCAGTCCCCCGACAGGGCTGGACACCGGGGAGCTGTTTTTT. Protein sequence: CASSPPTGLDTGELFF.

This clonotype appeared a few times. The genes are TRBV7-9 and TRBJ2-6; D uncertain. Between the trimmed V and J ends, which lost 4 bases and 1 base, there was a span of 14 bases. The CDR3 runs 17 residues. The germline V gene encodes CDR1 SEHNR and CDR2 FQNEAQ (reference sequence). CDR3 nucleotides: TGTGCCAGCAGCTCACGTACCGCGATTTCTGGGGCCAACGTCCTGACTTTC. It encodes CASSSRTAISGANVLTF.

The CDR3 DNA follows: TGTGCCAGCAGCTTGAACAGGGGGCCAGAAGGCTACACCTTC. Translating gives CASSLNRGPEGYTF. The rearrangement joins TRBV7-9 to TRBJ1-2; 9 positions match TRBD1. The CDR3 extends over 14 amino acids. Germline V gives CDR1 SEHNR, CDR2 FQNEAQ (reference sequence). After removal of 3 bases from V and 8 bases from J, the junction contained 7 bases not matched to a gene.

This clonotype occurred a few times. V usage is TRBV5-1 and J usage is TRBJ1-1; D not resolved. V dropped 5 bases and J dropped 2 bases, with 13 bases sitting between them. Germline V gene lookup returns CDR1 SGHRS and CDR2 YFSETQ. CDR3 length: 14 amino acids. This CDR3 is CASSSSQQNTEAFF. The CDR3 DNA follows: TGCGCCAGCAGTTCATCCCAGCAAAACACTGAAGCTTTCTTT.

The CDR3 spells CASTPGTGRSDGYTF. The DNA for the CDR3 is TGTGCCAGCACTCCCGGGACAGGGCGGAGCGATGGCTACACCTTC. This chain joins TRBV12-3 or TRBV12-4 and TRBJ1-2, with 9 bases identical to TRBD1. CDR3 length equals 15 residues. Germline trimming cut 7 bases from V and 6 bases from J; bases unmatched to any gene: 12.

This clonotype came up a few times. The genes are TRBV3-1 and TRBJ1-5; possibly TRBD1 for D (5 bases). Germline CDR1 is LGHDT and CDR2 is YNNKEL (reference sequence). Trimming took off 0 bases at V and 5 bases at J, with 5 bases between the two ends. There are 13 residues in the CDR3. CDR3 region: CASSQETDQPQHF. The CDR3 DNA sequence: TGTGCCAGCAGCCAAGAGACAGATCAGCCCCAGCATTTT.

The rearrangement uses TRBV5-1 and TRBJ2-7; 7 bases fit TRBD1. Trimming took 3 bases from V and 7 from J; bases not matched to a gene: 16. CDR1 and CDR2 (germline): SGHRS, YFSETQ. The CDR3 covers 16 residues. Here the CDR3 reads CASSSRPGQRVDEQYF. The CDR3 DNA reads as TGCGCCAGCAGCTCCCGCCCGGGACAGCGTGTTGATGAGCAGTACTTC.

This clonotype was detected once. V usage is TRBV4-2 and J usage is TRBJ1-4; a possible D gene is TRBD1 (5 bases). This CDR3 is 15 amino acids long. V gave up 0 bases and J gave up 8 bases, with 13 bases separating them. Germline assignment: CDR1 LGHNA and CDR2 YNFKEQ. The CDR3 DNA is TGTGCCAGCAGCCAAGAGGGGCGCCTGGGAGAAAAACTGTTTTTT. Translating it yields CASSQEGRLGEKLFF.

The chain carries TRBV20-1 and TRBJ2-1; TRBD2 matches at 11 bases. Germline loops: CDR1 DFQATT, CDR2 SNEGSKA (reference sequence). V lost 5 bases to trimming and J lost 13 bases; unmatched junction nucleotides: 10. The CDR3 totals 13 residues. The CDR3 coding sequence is TGCAGTGCTGTAGCGGGGGGGATGGAGACCCAGTTCTTC. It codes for CSAVAGGMETQFF.

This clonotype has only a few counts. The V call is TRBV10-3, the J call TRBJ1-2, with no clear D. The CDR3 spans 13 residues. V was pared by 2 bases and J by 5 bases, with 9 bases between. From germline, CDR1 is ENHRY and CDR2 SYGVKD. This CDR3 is CAISEGPKYGYTF. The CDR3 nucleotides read TGTGCCATCAGTGAGGGACCGAAATATGGCTACACCTTC.

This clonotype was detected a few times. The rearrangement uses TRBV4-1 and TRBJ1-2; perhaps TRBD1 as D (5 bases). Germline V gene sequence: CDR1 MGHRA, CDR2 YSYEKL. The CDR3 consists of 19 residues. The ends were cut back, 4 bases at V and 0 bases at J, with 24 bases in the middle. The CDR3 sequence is CASSPRKGSGTGPNYGYTF. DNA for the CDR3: TGCGCCAGCAGCCCCCGCAAAGGATCTGGGACGGGGCCTAACTATGGCTACACCTTC.

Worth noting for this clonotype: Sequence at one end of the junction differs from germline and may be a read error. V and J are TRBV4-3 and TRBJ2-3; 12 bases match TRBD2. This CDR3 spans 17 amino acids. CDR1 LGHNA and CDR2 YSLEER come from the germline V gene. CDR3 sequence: CTSSQDWTSGETDTQYF. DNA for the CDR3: TGCACCAGCAGCCAAGATTGGACTAGCGGGGAAACAGATACGCAGTATTTT.

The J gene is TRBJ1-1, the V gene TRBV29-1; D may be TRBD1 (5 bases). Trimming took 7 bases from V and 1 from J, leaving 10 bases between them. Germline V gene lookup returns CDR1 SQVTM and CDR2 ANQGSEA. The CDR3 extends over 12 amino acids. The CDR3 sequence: CSGSRGNTEAFF. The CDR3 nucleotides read TGCAGCGGTTCTAGGGGGAACACTGAAGCTTTCTTT.

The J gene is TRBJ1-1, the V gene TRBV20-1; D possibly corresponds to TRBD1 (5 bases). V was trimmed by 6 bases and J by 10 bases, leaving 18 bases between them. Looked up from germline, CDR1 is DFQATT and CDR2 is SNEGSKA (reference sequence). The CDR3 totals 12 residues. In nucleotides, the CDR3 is TGCAGTGCAACCGGGACCTCGTACGGAGCTTTCTTT. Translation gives CSATGTSYGAFF.

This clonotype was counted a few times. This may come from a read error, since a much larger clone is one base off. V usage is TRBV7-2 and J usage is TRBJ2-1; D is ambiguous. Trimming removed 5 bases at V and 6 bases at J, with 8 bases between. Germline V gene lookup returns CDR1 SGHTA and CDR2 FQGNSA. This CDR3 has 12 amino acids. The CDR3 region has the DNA TGTACCAGCAGCCGGCGGACCAATGAGCAGTTCTTC. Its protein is CTSSRRTNEQFF.

The CDR3 spells CASSLTDGEGTSYEQYF. As DNA, the CDR3 is TGCGCCAGCAGCCTTACCGACGGAGAGGGGACCTCCTACGAGCAGTACTTC. The V gene is TRBV4-3, the J gene TRBJ2-7; the D call may be TRBD1 or TRBD2 (5 bases each). CDR3 length: 17 residues. V was trimmed by 4 bases and J by 0 bases, leaving 19 bases between them. Germline assignment: CDR1 LGHNA and CDR2 YSLEER.

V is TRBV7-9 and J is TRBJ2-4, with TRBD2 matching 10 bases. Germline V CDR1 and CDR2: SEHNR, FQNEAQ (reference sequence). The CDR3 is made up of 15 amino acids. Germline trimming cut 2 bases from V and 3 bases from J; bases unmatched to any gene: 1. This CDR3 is CASSLSSGGKNIQYF. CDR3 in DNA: TGTGCCAGCAGCTTATCTAGCGGGGGCAAAAACATTCAGTACTTC.

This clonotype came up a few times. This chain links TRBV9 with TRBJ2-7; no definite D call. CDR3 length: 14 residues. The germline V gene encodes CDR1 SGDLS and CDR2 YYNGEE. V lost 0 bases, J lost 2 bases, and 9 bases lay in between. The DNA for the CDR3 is TGTGCCAGCAGCGTAGAAAACCCCCCCTACGAGCAGTACTTC. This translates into CASSVENPPYEQYF.

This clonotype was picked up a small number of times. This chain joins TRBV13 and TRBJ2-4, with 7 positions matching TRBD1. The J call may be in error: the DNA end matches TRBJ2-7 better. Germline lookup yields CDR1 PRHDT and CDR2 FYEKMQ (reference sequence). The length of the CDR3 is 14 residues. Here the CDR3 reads CASSLRQGYYEQYF. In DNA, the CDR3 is TGTGCCAGCAGCTTAAGACAGGGATACTACGAGCAGTACTTC.

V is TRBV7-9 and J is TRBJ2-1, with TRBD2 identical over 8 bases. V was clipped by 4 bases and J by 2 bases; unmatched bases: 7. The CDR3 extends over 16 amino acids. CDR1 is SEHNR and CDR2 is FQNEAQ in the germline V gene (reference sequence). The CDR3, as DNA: TGTGCCAGCAGCTCCCCTACTAGCGGACCCTACAATGAGCAGTTCTTC. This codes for CASSSPTSGPYNEQFF.

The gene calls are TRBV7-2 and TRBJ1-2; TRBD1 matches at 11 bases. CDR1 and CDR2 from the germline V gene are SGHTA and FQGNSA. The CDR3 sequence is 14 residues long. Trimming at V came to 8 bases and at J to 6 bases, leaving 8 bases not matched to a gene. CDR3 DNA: TGTGCCAGCGCCACGGGGGACAGGGGGGATGGCTACACCTTC. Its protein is CASATGDRGDGYTF.

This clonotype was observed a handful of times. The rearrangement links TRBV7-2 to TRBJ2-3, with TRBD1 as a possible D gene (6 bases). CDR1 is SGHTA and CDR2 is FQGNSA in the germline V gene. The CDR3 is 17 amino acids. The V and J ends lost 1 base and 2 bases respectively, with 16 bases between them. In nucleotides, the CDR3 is TGTGCCAGCAGCTTAGTGGGGACACGCTATACCACAGATACGCAGTATTTT. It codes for CASSLVGTRYTTDTQYF.

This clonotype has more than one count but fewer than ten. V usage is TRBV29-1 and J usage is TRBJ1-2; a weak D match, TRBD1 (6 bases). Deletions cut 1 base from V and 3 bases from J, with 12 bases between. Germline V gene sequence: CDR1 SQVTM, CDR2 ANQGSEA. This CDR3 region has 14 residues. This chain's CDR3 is CSVEGGQGHYGYTF. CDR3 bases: TGCAGCGTTGAAGGGGGTCAGGGGCACTATGGCTACACCTTC.

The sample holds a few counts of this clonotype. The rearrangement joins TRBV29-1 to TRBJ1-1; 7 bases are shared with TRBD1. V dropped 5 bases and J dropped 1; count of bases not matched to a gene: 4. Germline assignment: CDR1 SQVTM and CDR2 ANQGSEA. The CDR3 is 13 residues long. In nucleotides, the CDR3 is TGCAGCGTTCCACGACAGGGGAACACTGAAGCTTTCTTT. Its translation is CSVPRQGNTEAFF. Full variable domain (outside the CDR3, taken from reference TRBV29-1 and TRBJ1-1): SAVISQKPSRDICQRGTSLTIQCQVDSQVTMMFWYRQQPGQSLTLIATANQGSEATYESGFVIDKFPISRPNLTFSTLTVSNMSPEDSSIYLCSVPRQGNTEAFFGQGTRLTVV.

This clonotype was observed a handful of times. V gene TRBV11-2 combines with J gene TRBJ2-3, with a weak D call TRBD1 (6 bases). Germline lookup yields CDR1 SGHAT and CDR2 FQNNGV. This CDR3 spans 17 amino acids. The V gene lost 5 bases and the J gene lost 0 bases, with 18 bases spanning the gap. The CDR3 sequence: CASSKRGLTLSTDTQYF. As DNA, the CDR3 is TGTGCCAGCAGCAAGAGGGGGTTAACCCTAAGCACAGATACGCAGTATTTT.

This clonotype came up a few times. CDR3 protein: CASSPGLGGASNYGYTF. In DNA, the CDR3 is TGTGCCAGCAGCCCCGGGCTAGGAGGCGCATCTAACTATGGCTACACCTTC. The rearrangement uses TRBV7-3 and TRBJ1-2; no clear D gene. Trimming removed 5 bases at V and 0 bases at J, with 19 bases between. The length of the CDR3 is 17 residues. Per the germline V gene, CDR1 is SGHTA and CDR2 is FQGTGA.

The CDR3 reads CSARSTESSYNEQFF. DNA of the CDR3: TGCAGTGCTAGATCGACCGAGAGCTCCTACAATGAGCAGTTCTTC. V gene TRBV20-1 combines with J gene TRBJ2-1; no clear D. Germline CDR1 and CDR2: DFQATT and SNEGSKA (reference sequence). The CDR3 length is 15 residues. V dropped 2 bases and J dropped 0 bases, with 11 bases sitting between them.